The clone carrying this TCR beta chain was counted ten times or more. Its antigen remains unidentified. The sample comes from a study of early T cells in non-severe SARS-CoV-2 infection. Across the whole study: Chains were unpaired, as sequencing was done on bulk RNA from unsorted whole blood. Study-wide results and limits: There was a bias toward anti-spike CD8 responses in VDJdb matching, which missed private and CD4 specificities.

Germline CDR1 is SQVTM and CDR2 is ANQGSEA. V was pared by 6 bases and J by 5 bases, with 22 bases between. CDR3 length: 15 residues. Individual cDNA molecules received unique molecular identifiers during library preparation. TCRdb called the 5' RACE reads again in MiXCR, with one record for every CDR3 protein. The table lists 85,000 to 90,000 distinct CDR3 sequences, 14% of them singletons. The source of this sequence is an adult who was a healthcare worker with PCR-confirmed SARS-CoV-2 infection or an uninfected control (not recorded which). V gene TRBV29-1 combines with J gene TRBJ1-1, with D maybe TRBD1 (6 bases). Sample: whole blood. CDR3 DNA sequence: TGCAGCGTCGGTGGGGGGGCTAAGTGGAATACTGAAGCTTTCTTT. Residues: CSVGGGAKWNTEAFF.